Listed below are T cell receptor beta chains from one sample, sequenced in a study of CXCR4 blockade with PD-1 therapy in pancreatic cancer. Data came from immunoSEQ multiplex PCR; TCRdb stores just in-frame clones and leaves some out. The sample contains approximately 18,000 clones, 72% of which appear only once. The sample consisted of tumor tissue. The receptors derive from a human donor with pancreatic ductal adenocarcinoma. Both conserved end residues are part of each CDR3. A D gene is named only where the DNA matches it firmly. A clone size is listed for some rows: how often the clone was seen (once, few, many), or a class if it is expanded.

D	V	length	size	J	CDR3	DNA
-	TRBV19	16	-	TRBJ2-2	CASSSDTRRNTGELFF	TGTGCCAGCTCCTCGGACACTCGGAGGAACACCGGGGAGCTGTTTTTT
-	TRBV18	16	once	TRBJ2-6	CASSPAGSSGANVLTF	TGTGCCAGCTCACCCGCGGGGAGCTCTGGGGCCAACGTCCTGACTTTC
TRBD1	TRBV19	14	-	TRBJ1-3	CASSPQGTGNTIYF	TGTGCCAGTAGTCCACAGGGGACGGGAAACACCATATATTTT
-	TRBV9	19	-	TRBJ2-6	CASSVDFRGMSTGANVLTF	TGTGCCAGCAGCGTAGACTTTCGGGGGATGAGTACTGGGGCCAACGTCCTGACTTTC
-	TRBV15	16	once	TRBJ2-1	CATSRGWADRYNEQFF	TGTGCCACCAGCAGGGGGTGGGCGGACCGCTACAATGAGCAGTTCTTC
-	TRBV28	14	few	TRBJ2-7	CASSLSDSGYEQYF	TGTGCCAGCAGTTTAAGCGACAGCGGATACGAGCAGTACTTC
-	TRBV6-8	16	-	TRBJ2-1	CASSPKERHSYNEQFF	TGTGCCAGCAGCCCCAAGGAGCGCCACTCCTACAATGAGCAGTTCTTC
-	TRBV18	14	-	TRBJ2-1	CASSPPPAGNEQFF	TGTGCCAGCTCACCACCCCCGGCAGGGAATGAGCAGTTCTTC
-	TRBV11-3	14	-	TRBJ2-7	CASSFSPGGYEQYF	TGTGCCAGCAGCTTTTCCCCGGGCGGGTACGAGCAGTACTTC
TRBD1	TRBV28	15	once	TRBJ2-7	CASSPPGTGIREQYF	TGTGCCAGCAGCCCACCGGGGACAGGTATAAGGGAGCAGTACTTC
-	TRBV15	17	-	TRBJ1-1	CATSRQGYEEMNTEAFF	TGTGCCACCAGCAGACAGGGATATGAGGAGATGAACACTGAAGCTTTCTTT
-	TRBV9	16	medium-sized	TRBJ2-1	CASKRTSGWSYNEQFF	TGTGCCAGCAAAAGGACTTCAGGTTGGTCCTACAATGAGCAGTTCTTC
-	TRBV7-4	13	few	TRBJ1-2	CASSSTGSDGYTF	TGTGCCAGCAGCTCTACAGGGTCCGATGGCTACACCTTC
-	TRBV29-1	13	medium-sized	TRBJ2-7	CSVAFLASYEQYF	TGCAGCGTTGCTTTCCTGGCGTCCTACGAGCAGTACTTC
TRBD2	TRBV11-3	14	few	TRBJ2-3	CASSPGLAGDTQYF	TGTGCCAGCAGCCCGGGACTAGCGGGAGATACGCAGTATTTT
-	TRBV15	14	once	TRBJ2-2	CATKRSQTTGELFF	TGTGCCACCAAACGTTCTCAGACTACCGGGGAGCTGTTTTTT
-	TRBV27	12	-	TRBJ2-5	CASSLSGETQYF	TGTGCCAGCAGTTTATCAGGAGAGACCCAGTACTTC
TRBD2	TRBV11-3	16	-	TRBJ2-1	CASSSTRTSGNNEQFF	TGTGCCAGCAGCTCCACCCGGACTAGCGGGAACAATGAGCAGTTCTTC
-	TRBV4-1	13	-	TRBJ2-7	CASSPAPSYEQYF	TGCGCCAGCAGCCCAGCTCCTTCCTACGAGCAGTACTTC
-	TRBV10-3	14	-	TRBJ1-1	CAITPSLMNTEAFF	TGTGCCATCACCCCATCACTCATGAACACTGAAGCTTTCTTT
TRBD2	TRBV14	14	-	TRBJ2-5	CASSPIAGRETQYF	TGTGCCAGCAGCCCCATAGCGGGGCGGGAGACCCAGTACTTC
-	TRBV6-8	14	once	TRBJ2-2	CASSYRKGSGELFF	TGTGCCAGCAGTTACCGTAAAGGGTCCGGGGAGCTGTTTTTT
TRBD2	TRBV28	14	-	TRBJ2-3	CASRLAGELDTQYF	TGTGCCAGTCGACTAGCGGGAGAACTGGATACGCAGTATTTT
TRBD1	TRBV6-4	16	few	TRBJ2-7	CASSPPPGQGRGEQYF	TGTGCCAGCAGTCCCCCCCCTGGACAGGGGAGGGGCGAGCAGTACTTC
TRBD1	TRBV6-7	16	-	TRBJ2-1	CASSQVTGGLYNEQFF	TGTGCCAGCAGCCAAGTCACAGGGGGCTTATACAATGAGCAGTTCTTC
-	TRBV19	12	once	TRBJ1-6	CASSIPNSPLHF	TGTGCCAGTAGTATTCCTAATTCACCCCTCCACTTT
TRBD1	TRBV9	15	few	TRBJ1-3	CASSVGGQAGNTIYF	TGTGCCAGCAGCGTAGGAGGACAGGCTGGAAACACCATATATTTT
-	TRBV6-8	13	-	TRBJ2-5	CAIRGGVEETQYF	TGTGCCATCAGAGGAGGGGTGGAAGAGACCCAGTACTTC
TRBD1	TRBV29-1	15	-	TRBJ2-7	CSVAVGTGGLYEQYF	TGCAGCGTAGCTGTAGGGACAGGGGGTCTCTACGAGCAGTACTTC
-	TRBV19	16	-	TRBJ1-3	CASSIAGSFSGNTIYF	TGTGCCAGTAGTATCGCAGGGAGCTTCTCTGGAAACACCATATATTTT
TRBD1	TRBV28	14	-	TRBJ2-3	CASSLDRVRDTQYF	TGTGCCAGCAGTTTGGACAGGGTTCGCGATACGCAGTATTTT
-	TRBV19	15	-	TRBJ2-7	CASSPSGGHHYEQYF	TGTGCCAGTAGTCCTTCGGGTGGGCACCACTACGAGCAGTACTTC
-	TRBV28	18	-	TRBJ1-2	CASSHPTTSGRSGYGYTF	TGTGCCAGCAGCCACCCCACGACTTCAGGGAGGAGCGGCTATGGCTACACCTTC
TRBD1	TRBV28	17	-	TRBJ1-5	CASSLNTGQGGTQPQHF	TGTGCCAGCAGTTTAAATACGGGACAGGGGGGCACTCAGCCCCAGCATTTT
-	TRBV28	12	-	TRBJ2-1	CASTHRGNEQFF	TGTGCCAGCACGCATCGGGGCAATGAGCAGTTCTTC
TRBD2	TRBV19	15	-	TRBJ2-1	CASSPPRTSHNEQFF	TGTGCCAGTAGTCCGCCCAGGACTAGTCACAATGAGCAGTTCTTC
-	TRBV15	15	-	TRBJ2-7	CATSPDEGRAYEQYF	TGTGCCACCAGCCCAGACGAGGGGCGCGCCTACGAGCAGTACTTC
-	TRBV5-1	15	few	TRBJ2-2	CASAERIANTGELFF	TGCGCCAGTGCGGAACGGATCGCGAACACCGGGGAGCTGTTTTTT
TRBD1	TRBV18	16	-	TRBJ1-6	CASSPNGQGAGSPLHF	TGTGCCAGCTCACCGAACGGACAGGGGGCAGGGTCACCCCTCCACTTT
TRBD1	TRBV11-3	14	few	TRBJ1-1	CASSAQGANTEAFF	TGTGCCAGCAGCGCGCAGGGGGCGAACACTGAAGCTTTCTTT
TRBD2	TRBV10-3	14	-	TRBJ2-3	CASSEREGPDTQYF	TGTGCCAGCAGTGAGCGGGAGGGCCCAGATACGCAGTATTTT
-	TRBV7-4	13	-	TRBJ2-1	CASSQRAGNEQFF	TGTGCCAGCAGTCAACGGGCAGGCAATGAGCAGTTCTTC
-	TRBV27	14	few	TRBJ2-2	CASRVGMNTGELFF	TGTGCCAGCAGAGTAGGGATGAACACCGGGGAGCTGTTTTTT
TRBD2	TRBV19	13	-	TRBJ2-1	CASSTRLAGEQFF	TGTGCCAGTAGTACCAGACTAGCGGGAGAGCAGTTCTTC
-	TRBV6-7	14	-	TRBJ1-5	CASASGQLSGPQHF	TGTGCCTCCGCCTCGGGACAACTCTCGGGGCCCCAGCATTTT
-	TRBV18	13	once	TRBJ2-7	CASSQYRGSEQYF	TGTGCCAGCTCACAATATAGGGGCTCCGAGCAGTACTTC
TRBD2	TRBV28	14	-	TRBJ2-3	CASSSGTSYDTQYF	TGTGCCAGCAGCTCCGGGACTAGCTATGATACGCAGTATTTT
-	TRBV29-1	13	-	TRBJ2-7	CSVERGSSYEQYF	TGCAGCGTTGAAAGGGGAAGCTCCTACGAGCAGTACTTC
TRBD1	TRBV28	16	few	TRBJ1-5	CASSLLDRGQGQPQHF	TGTGCCAGCAGTTTATTGGACAGGGGGCAAGGTCAGCCCCAGCATTTT
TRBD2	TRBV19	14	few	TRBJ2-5	CASSIASGRETQYF	TGTGCCAGTAGTATCGCTAGCGGGAGAGAGACCCAGTACTTC
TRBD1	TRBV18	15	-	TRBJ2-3	CASSPVTGVTDTQYF	TGTGCCAGCTCACCAGTTACAGGGGTCACAGATACGCAGTATTTT
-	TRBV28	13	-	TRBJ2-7	CASSLLQGYEQYF	TGTGCCAGCAGTTTATTGCAGGGCTACGAGCAGTACTTC
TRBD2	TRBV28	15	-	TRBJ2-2	CASKTLAGGTGELFF	TGTGCCAGCAAGACCCTAGCGGGAGGTACCGGGGAGCTGTTTTTT
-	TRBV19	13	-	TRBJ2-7	CASSIDLGREQYF	TGTGCCAGTAGTATAGATTTAGGGCGGGAGCAGTACTTC
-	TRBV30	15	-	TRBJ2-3	CAWSEEGISTDTQYF	TGTGCCTGGAGTGAGGAAGGGATTAGCACAGATACGCAGTATTTT
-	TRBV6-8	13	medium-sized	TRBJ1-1	CASSPSVNTEAFF	TGTGCCAGCTCCCCCTCGGTGAACACTGAAGCTTTCTTT